These T cell receptor beta chains were read from a single sample in a study of shared clonotypes between healthy human individuals. The assay was immunoSEQ multiplex PCR, and TCRdb's table has in-frame clones only and misses some. The sample contains approximately 1,000,000 clones, 75% to 85% of which appear only once. Sample: memory CD4+ T cells from PBMCs. These receptors originate from a man between 18 and 29 years old in good health. Some clones in this sample may be carry-over from other donors' samples. Both conserved end residues are part of each CDR3. Fields, in order: V gene, J gene, clone size, D gene, CDR3 protein, CDR3 DNA. The D gene is left open where the match is weak. Rows may omit the clone size; those that give it use once, few, many or a size class.

V gene: TRBV5-1; J gene: TRBJ2-7; clone size: -; D gene: -; CDR3 protein: CASSLVGVLDEQYF; CDR3 DNA: TGCGCCAGCAGCTTGGTAGGGGTTTTGGACGAGCAGTACTTC
V gene: TRBV7-2; J gene: TRBJ2-7; clone size: few; D gene: TRBD2; CDR3 protein: CASSPTGTSGAREQYF; CDR3 DNA: TGTGCCAGCAGTCCTACCGGGACTAGCGGGGCGAGGGAGCAGTACTTC
V gene: TRBV5-1; J gene: TRBJ2-1; clone size: once; D gene: -; CDR3 protein: CASSRGGTEYNEQFF; CDR3 DNA: TGCGCCAGCAGCAGAGGCGGGACAGAGTACAATGAGCAGTTCTTC
V gene: TRBV6-1; J gene: TRBJ2-1; clone size: few; D gene: -; CDR3 protein: CASSEYGGATYNEQFF; CDR3 DNA: TGTGCCAGCAGTGAATATGGGGGGGCTACCTACAATGAGCAGTTCTTC
V gene: TRBV21-1; J gene: TRBJ2-7; clone size: -; D gene: -; CDR3 protein: CASSKEKRKRNEQYF; CDR3 DNA: TGTGCCAGCAGCAAAGAGAAGCGGAAGAGGAACGAGCAGTACTTC
V gene: TRBV7-9; J gene: TRBJ1-2; clone size: once; D gene: -; CDR3 protein: CASSVSGYGYTF; CDR3 DNA: TGTGCCAGCAGCGTGTCGGGGTATGGCTACACCTTC
V gene: TRBV6-1; J gene: TRBJ2-7; clone size: -; D gene: -; CDR3 protein: CAGGGGGGFYEQYF; CDR3 DNA: TGTGCCGGAGGGGGGGGAGGGGGATTCTACGAGCAGTACTTC
V gene: TRBV28; J gene: TRBJ1-5; clone size: -; D gene: -; CDR3 protein: CASGGRKGQPQHF; CDR3 DNA: TGTGCCAGCGGGGGTCGTAAAGGGCAGCCCCAGCATTTT
V gene: TRBV6-1; J gene: TRBJ1-6; clone size: few; D gene: TRBD1; CDR3 protein: CASSDLGQSNSPLHF; CDR3 DNA: TGTGCCAGCAGTGATCTGGGACAGAGTAATTCACCCCTCCACTTT
V gene: TRBV2; J gene: TRBJ2-7; clone size: -; D gene: -; CDR3 protein: CASRAGTESYEQYF; CDR3 DNA: TGTGCCAGCAGAGCCGGGACTGAGAGCTACGAGCAGTACTTC
V gene: TRBV10-3; J gene: TRBJ1-1; clone size: many; D gene: TRBD1; CDR3 protein: CAIKGALSRNTEAFF; CDR3 DNA: TGTGCCATCAAGGGGGCGTTGAGCAGGAACACTGAAGCTTTCTTT
V gene: TRBV6-6; J gene: TRBJ2-2; clone size: few; D gene: TRBD2; CDR3 protein: CASNLRLAGTTGELFF; CDR3 DNA: TGTGCCAGCAATTTGAGGCTAGCGGGAACGACCGGGGAGCTGTTTTTT
V gene: TRBV28; J gene: TRBJ1-1; clone size: -; D gene: -; CDR3 protein: CASSWPRWGTEAFF; CDR3 DNA: TGTGCCAGCAGCTGGCCAAGGTGGGGCACTGAAGCTTTCTTT
V gene: TRBV27; J gene: TRBJ2-1; clone size: -; D gene: TRBD2; CDR3 protein: CASTFPGTSGMGEQFF; CDR3 DNA: TGTGCCAGCACCTTCCCCGGGACTAGCGGGATGGGTGAGCAGTTCTTC
V gene: TRBV28; J gene: TRBJ2-2; clone size: -; D gene: TRBD1; CDR3 protein: CASSSTGGWSGELFF; CDR3 DNA: TGTGCCAGCAGTTCGACAGGGGGCTGGAGCGGGGAGCTGTTTTTT
V gene: TRBV4-1; J gene: TRBJ1-6; clone size: -; D gene: TRBD1; CDR3 protein: CASSQSGTGDSPLHF; CDR3 DNA: TGCGCCAGCAGCCAGAGCGGGACAGGGGATTCACCCCTCCACTTT
V gene: TRBV15; J gene: TRBJ2-1; clone size: once; D gene: TRBD2; CDR3 protein: CATSRDRTSGRYRFF; CDR3 DNA: TGTGCCACCAGCAGAGATCGGACTAGCGGGAGATATCGGTTCTTC
V gene: TRBV5-6; J gene: TRBJ2-6; clone size: -; D gene: TRBD1; CDR3 protein: CASFRGSSGANVLTF; CDR3 DNA: TGTGCCAGCTTCAGGGGGAGCTCTGGGGCCAACGTCCTGACTTTC
V gene: TRBV7-3; J gene: TRBJ2-3; clone size: -; D gene: TRBD2; CDR3 protein: CASSLGMASGTDTQYF; CDR3 DNA: TGTGCCAGCAGCTTAGGGATGGCTAGCGGTACAGATACGCAGTATTTT
V gene: TRBV2; J gene: TRBJ1-1; clone size: -; D gene: TRBD1; CDR3 protein: CATSGGAYTEAFF; CDR3 DNA: TGTGCCACCTCAGGGGGCGCGTACACTGAAGCTTTCTTT
V gene: TRBV5-1; J gene: TRBJ2-7; clone size: -; D gene: -; CDR3 protein: CASSLRGSSAYEQYF; CDR3 DNA: TGCGCCAGCAGCTTGCGGGGTTCCAGCGCCTACGAGCAGTACTTC
V gene: TRBV9; J gene: TRBJ1-5; clone size: -; D gene: TRBD1; CDR3 protein: CASRPTGGARSNQPQHF; CDR3 DNA: TGTGCCAGCAGACCGACAGGGGGCGCGAGAAGCAATCAGCCCCAGCATTTT
V gene: TRBV29-1; J gene: TRBJ2-7; clone size: -; D gene: TRBD1; CDR3 protein: CSALGQGDEQYF; CDR3 DNA: TGCAGCGCCTTAGGACAGGGCGACGAGCAGTACTTC
V gene: TRBV4-1; J gene: TRBJ1-3; clone size: -; D gene: TRBD1; CDR3 protein: CASSQGVTGGSGNTIYF; CDR3 DNA: TGCGCCAGCAGCCAAGGGGTAACAGGGGGTTCTGGAAACACCATATATTTT
V gene: TRBV5-3; J gene: TRBJ2-3; clone size: few; D gene: -; CDR3 protein: CARSAHGVYSTDTQYF; CDR3 DNA: TGTGCCAGAAGCGCCCATGGGGTCTATAGCACAGATACGCAGTATTTT
V gene: TRBV2; J gene: TRBJ1-5; clone size: -; D gene: TRBD1; CDR3 protein: CASSGTGGGDQPQHF; CDR3 DNA: TGTGCCAGCAGTGGGACAGGGGGAGGCGATCAGCCCCAGCATTTT
V gene: TRBV29-1; J gene: TRBJ1-2; clone size: -; D gene: TRBD1; CDR3 protein: CSVRDRDYGYTF; CDR3 DNA: TGCAGCGTCCGGGACAGGGACTATGGCTACACCTTC
V gene: TRBV2; J gene: TRBJ1-1; clone size: once; D gene: TRBD1; CDR3 protein: CASRADRGSEAFF; CDR3 DNA: TGTGCCAGCAGGGCGGACAGGGGCTCTGAAGCCTTCTTT
V gene: TRBV6-5; J gene: TRBJ1-3; clone size: -; D gene: -; CDR3 protein: CASSSPGAISGNTIYF; CDR3 DNA: TGTGCCAGCAGTTCCCCAGGTGCCATCTCTGGAAACACCATATATTTT
V gene: TRBV5-4; J gene: TRBJ1-4; clone size: few; D gene: TRBD1; CDR3 protein: CASSADRGRQLFF; CDR3 DNA: TGTGCCAGCAGCGCGGACAGGGGGCGACAACTGTTTTTT
V gene: TRBV19; J gene: TRBJ1-4; clone size: once; D gene: -; CDR3 protein: CASSLQGRGEKLFF; CDR3 DNA: TGTGCCAGTAGTCTCCAGGGGCGCGGGGAAAAACTGTTTTTT
V gene: TRBV15; J gene: TRBJ2-5; clone size: -; D gene: -; CDR3 protein: CATALRGTRGETQYF; CDR3 DNA: TGTGCCACCGCCCTCCGGGGGACCCGGGGCGAGACCCAGTACTTC
V gene: TRBV6-1; J gene: TRBJ2-7; clone size: -; D gene: -; CDR3 protein: CASSEVGTESYEQYF; CDR3 DNA: TGTGCCAGCAGTGAAGTAGGGACGGAGTCCTACGAGCAGTACTTC
V gene: TRBV6-6; J gene: TRBJ1-5; clone size: -; D gene: TRBD1; CDR3 protein: CASRNDRGGNQPQHF; CDR3 DNA: TGTGCCAGCAGAAACGACAGGGGAGGCAATCAGCCCCAGCATTTT
V gene: TRBV2; J gene: TRBJ2-7; clone size: -; D gene: -; CDR3 protein: CASTKPSSYEQYF; CDR3 DNA: TGTGCCAGCACCAAACCGAGCTCCTACGAGCAGTACTTC
V gene: TRBV20-1; J gene: TRBJ2-7; clone size: once; D gene: -; CDR3 protein: CSASHRGKQYF; CDR3 DNA: TGCAGTGCTTCCCACCGGGGGAAGCAGTACTTC
V gene: TRBV9; J gene: TRBJ1-2; clone size: few; D gene: -; CDR3 protein: CASSASTGGFYTF; CDR3 DNA: TGTGCCAGCAGCGCCTCCACGGGGGGCTTCTACACCTTC
V gene: TRBV11-2; J gene: TRBJ1-1; clone size: -; D gene: -; CDR3 protein: CASSLDTGHGAEAFF; CDR3 DNA: TGTGCCAGCAGCTTAGATACGGGGCATGGGGCTGAAGCTTTCTTT
V gene: TRBV7-2; J gene: TRBJ2-2; clone size: -; D gene: -; CDR3 protein: CASSWTGVDRAGNTGELFF; CDR3 DNA: TGTGCCAGCAGCTGGACAGGCGTGGACCGAGCGGGGAACACCGGGGAGCTGTTTTTT
V gene: TRBV20-1; J gene: TRBJ2-7; clone size: -; D gene: -; CDR3 protein: CSASKGYEQYF; CDR3 DNA: TGCAGTGCTAGTAAGGGGTACGAGCAGTACTTC
V gene: TRBV28; J gene: TRBJ1-4; clone size: -; D gene: -; CDR3 protein: CASSLWQNEKLFF; CDR3 DNA: TGTGCCAGCAGTTTATGGCAGAATGAAAAACTGTTTTTT
V gene: TRBV6-5; J gene: TRBJ2-7; clone size: -; D gene: -; CDR3 protein: CASSPGHLSSYEQYF; CDR3 DNA: TGTGCCAGCAGTCCCGGACATCTGAGCTCCTACGAGCAGTACTTC
V gene: TRBV6-6; J gene: TRBJ2-7; clone size: -; D gene: -; CDR3 protein: CASSSAGAHSSYEQYF; CDR3 DNA: TGTGCCAGCAGTTCCGCCGGGGCGCACAGCTCCTACGAGCAGTACTTC
V gene: TRBV20-1; J gene: TRBJ2-5; clone size: few; D gene: -; CDR3 protein: CSARGETQYF; CDR3 DNA: TGCAGTGCTAGAGGGGAGACCCAGTACTTC
V gene: TRBV7-9; J gene: TRBJ2-1; clone size: -; D gene: TRBD2; CDR3 protein: CASTEGVGSGSFSEQFF; CDR3 DNA: TGTGCCAGCACCGAAGGGGTGGGTAGCGGGAGCTTTAGTGAGCAGTTCTTC